These 16 T cell receptor beta chains originate from one sample sequenced in a study of blood T cell repertoires in COVID-19. The protocol was immunoSEQ multiplex PCR, while the TCRdb copy is restricted to in-frame clones and leaves out a portion. The sample contains about 68,000 clones, around 86% of which appear only once. Sequenced sample: peripheral blood. The receptors stem from a woman aged 55-69 years with acute or convalescent COVID-19.

The V call is TRBV5-1, the J call TRBJ2-5, with D maybe TRBD2 (5 bases). The CDR3 has 13 residues. Germline-derived CDR1 and CDR2 are SGHRS and YFSETQ. V was clipped by 0 bases and J by 4 bases, with 7 bases between them. CDR3 bases: TGCGCCAGCAGCTTGGGGACTCGAGAGACCCAGTACTTC. This gives the protein CASSLGTRETQYF.

This clone has a handful of counts. This chain links TRBV19 with TRBJ1-3; D is ambiguous. The CDR3 is 15 amino acids. Germline-derived CDR1 and CDR2 are LNHDA and SQIVND (reference sequence). The V end was cut by 3 bases, the J end by 4 bases, with 13 bases between. The CDR3 sequence is CASSISGGLGNTIYF. CDR3 nucleotide sequence: TGTGCCAGTAGTATCAGCGGAGGCTTAGGAAACACCATATATTTT.

The J gene is TRBJ1-2, the V gene TRBV4-1; possibly TRBD1 for D (5 bases). The CDR3 sequence is 15 residues long. The V end lost 4 bases, the J end lost 0 bases, and 12 bases lay between the germline ends. Germline CDR1 is MGHRA and CDR2 is YSYEKL. CDR3 sequence: CASSLRVTANYGYTF. CDR3 nucleotide sequence: TGCGCCAGCAGCCTCAGGGTTACGGCTAACTATGGCTACACCTTC.

This chain uses TRBV28 with TRBJ1-4, with D unresolved. The CDR3 consists of 15 residues. V lost 6 bases, J lost 5 bases, and 16 bases lay in between. Per germline, CDR1 MDHEN and CDR2 SYDVKM. The CDR3: CASSPTRGGNEKLFF. The CDR3 DNA is TGTGCCAGCAGCCCGACCAGAGGTGGGAATGAAAAACTGTTTTTT.

The chain carries TRBV5-1 and TRBJ2-5, with TRBD2 matching 7 bases. There are 15 residues in the CDR3. With V trimmed by 0 bases and J by 0 bases, 2 bases remained unmatched. Per the germline V gene, CDR1 is SGHRS and CDR2 is YFSETQ. Here the CDR3 DNA reads TGCGCCAGCAGCTTGGCAGCGGGATACCAAGAGACCCAGTACTTC. Translated, it gives CASSLAAGYQETQYF.

The chain joins TRBV28 to TRBJ1-2, with 11 bases that match TRBD1. There are 15 residues in the CDR3. Losses at the gene ends were 6 bases for V and 4 bases for J; bases not matched to a gene: 7. The germline V gene encodes CDR1 MDHEN and CDR2 SYDVKM. The CDR3 DNA follows: TGTGCCAGCAGCCTCCCGGGACAGGGGGGCTATGGCTACACCTTC. Encoded protein: CASSLPGQGGYGYTF.

V usage is TRBV6-5 and J usage is TRBJ1-6; 8 bases fit TRBD1. The germline V gene has CDR1 MNHEY and CDR2 SVGAGI. The trim removed 2 bases at V and 8 bases at J, leaving 2 bases unmatched. The CDR3 extends over 14 amino acids. The CDR3 nucleotides read TGTGCCAGCAGTTACCAGGGGGCATATTCACCCCTCCACTTT. It yields the protein CASSYQGAYSPLHF.

This rearrangement joins TRBV3-1 (or the pseudogene TRBV3-2) to TRBJ1-4; tentatively, D is TRBD1 (5 bases). Trimming stripped 0 bases from V and 4 bases from J, with 12 bases between. CDR1 is LGHDT and CDR2 is YNNKEL in the germline V gene (reference sequence). The CDR3 has 16 amino acids. This CDR3 is CASSQDTTDDNEKLFF. The CDR3, as DNA: TGTGCCAGCAGCCAAGATACGACAGATGATAATGAAAAACTGTTTTTT.

This clone was detected only once. V usage is TRBV27 and J usage is TRBJ1-5, with no clear D. The germline V gene has CDR1 MNHEY and CDR2 SMNVEV (reference sequence). V shed 6 bases and J shed 7 bases, with 16 bases lying between them. The CDR3 has 14 amino acids. DNA of the CDR3: TGTGCCAGCAGCCTTCGAGGGTTCGCGCAGCCCCAGCATTTT. Amino acids: CASSLRGFAQPQHF.

The rearrangement joins TRBV28 to TRBJ2-1, with TRBD1 matching over 7 bases. V shed 4 bases and J 4 bases; nucleotides not matched to a gene: 13. Germline lookup yields CDR1 MDHEN and CDR2 SYDVKM. The CDR3 is 17 amino acids. In DNA, the CDR3 is TGTGCCAGCAGTTCGGGACCTGGGGGACAGATATACAATGAGCAGTTCTTC. Its protein product is CASSSGPGGQIYNEQFF.

V usage is TRBV28 and J usage is TRBJ1-5; 7 bases are shared with TRBD1. The CDR3 contains 14 residues. Germline V gene data show CDR1 as MDHEN and CDR2 as SYDVKM. The V and J ends lost 5 bases and 7 bases, in that order; junction bases with no gene match: 8. The CDR3 DNA is TGTGCCAGCAGTGGCTCAGGGGGGCGCCAGCCCCAGCATTTT. It yields the protein CASSGSGGRQPQHF.

The rearrangement uses TRBV7-8 and TRBJ1-6; 9 positions agree with TRBD1. This CDR3 comprises 14 residues. The V gene end was trimmed by 3 bases and the J gene end by 7 bases; junction bases not matched to a gene: 1. Per the germline V gene, CDR1 is SGHVS and CDR2 is FQNEAQ. CDR3 bases: TGTGCCAGCAGCTTGGGGACAGGGAATTCACCCCTCCACTTT. It yields the protein CASSLGTGNSPLHF.

The chain joins TRBV2 to TRBJ1-3; no firm D call. V gave up 3 bases and J gave up 0 bases, with 3 bases separating them. This CDR3 comprises 13 residues. Per germline, CDR1 SNHLY and CDR2 FYNNEI. This CDR3 reads CASSEYSGNTIYF. CDR3 in DNA: TGTGCCAGCAGTGAGTACTCTGGAAACACCATATATTTT.

This clone appeared a single time. The chain carries TRBV11-2 and TRBJ2-2; the D is unclear. This CDR3 contains 13 residues. Germline lookup yields CDR1 SGHAT and CDR2 FQNNGV. Trimming left V 4 bases short and J 0 bases short, with 3 bases between. The CDR3 here is CASSYTNTGELFF. Written as DNA, the CDR3 is TGTGCCAGCAGCTACACGAACACCGGGGAGCTGTTTTTT. Combining the CDR3 with reference TRBV11-2 and TRBJ2-2 gives the whole variable domain EAGVAQSPRYKIIEKRQSVAFWCNPISGHATLYWYQQILGQGPKLLIQFQNNGVVDDSQLPKDRFSAERLKGVDSTLKIQPAKLEDSAVYLCASSYTNTGELFFGEGSRLTVL.

The chain links TRBV7-3 to TRBJ1-1; possible D gene TRBD1, 5 bases. The V and J ends lost 5 bases and 5 bases respectively, with 18 bases between them. CDR1 is SGHTA and CDR2 is FQGTGA in the germline V gene. The CDR3 has 15 amino acids. CDR3 loop: CASSPSMGRRTEAFF. The CDR3 bases are TGTGCCAGCAGCCCATCGATGGGGCGTAGGACTGAAGCTTTCTTT. Full variable domain (rest looked up from reference TRBV7-3 and TRBJ1-1): GAGVSQTPSNKVTEKGKYVELRCDPISGHTALYWYRQSLGQGPEFLIYFQGTGAADDSGLPNDRFFAVRPEGSVSTLKIQRTERGDSAVYLCASSPSMGRRTEAFFGQGTRLTVV.

A single count supports this clone. This chain joins TRBV2 and TRBJ1-2; 7 positions agree with TRBD1. Trimming cost V 3 bases and J 8 bases; bases outside gene matches: 12. Germline CDR1 reads SNHLY; CDR2 reads FYNNEI. This CDR3 has 15 residues. Here the CDR3 reads CASSDEGQAFRGYTF. The DNA for the CDR3 is TGTGCCAGCAGTGACGAAGGACAGGCCTTTAGGGGCTACACCTTC.